This T cell receptor (beta chain) was recovered during a study of CD8 T cells in ankylosing spondylitis. One entry per CDR3 protein results from TCRdb running MiXCR on the 5' RACE reads. The sample yields about 230,000 distinct CDR3 sequences, over 7% seen once. This clonotype was recorded at least ten times. Sequenced: blood, either unsorted or a sorted T cell fraction (not recorded which). This receptor was obtained from a female donor with ankylosing spondylitis or in good health (not recorded which).

CDR3 nucleotide sequence: TGTGCCAGCTCTTTGACAGGGGGCGGAATGTATGAGCAGTTCTTC. This gives the protein CASSLTGGGMYEQFF. The chain uses TRBV18 and TRBJ2-1; 10 bases align to TRBD1. The CDR3 is made up of 15 amino acids. Germline CDR1 KGHSH, CDR2 LQKENI. J was trimmed by 8 bases and V by 6 bases; bases with no gene match: 10.